This entry features one T cell receptor (beta chain) sequence. Its antigen is still unknown. This sample is part of a study of cytomegalovirus exposure and HLA in healthy donors. CDR1 is SGHRS and CDR2 is YFSETQ in the germline V gene. The CDR3 covers 15 residues. The junction had 8 bases not matched to a gene; V was cut back by 3 bases and J by 3 bases. Study results and limitations: A later analysis found TCR association rates differed by HLA locus, highest for DRB1 and lowest for HLA-C. It was reported that TCR beta sequences correctly inferred the HLA-A and HLA-B alleles for most subjects.

With 60 Vbeta and 13 Jbeta primers, the PCR was carried out. Methods used by the authors: Later work found 65 million to 85 million unique TCR beta chains, with approximately 12 million shared. The assay was immunoSEQ multiplex PCR, and TCRdb's table has in-frame clones only and misses some. V and J calls and clone size are given by that table; D and trimming were obtained from the DNA. The sample records approximately 130,000 clones, around 75% being singletons. The sequencing input was PBMCs. This rearrangement joins TRBV5-1 to TRBJ1-1; 7 bases agree with TRBD1. The clonotype was recovered from a man aged 30-40 years in good health and CMV-seronegative. Written as DNA, the CDR3 is TGCGCCAGCAGCTGGGACGACAGGGCGGACACTGAAGCTTTCTTT. It yields the protein CASSWDDRADTEAFF.